The sequence of this T cell receptor beta chain was determined in a study of cytomegalovirus exposure and HLA in healthy donors. This clone was observed once. What it binds is unknown. Findings of the study overall: Based on reports, TCR beta sequences accurately predicted HLA-A and HLA-B alleles for most subjects. Productive rates of about 87% or about 30% were seen for most TCR beta V segments in an earlier analysis. Rarity characterized most TCR sequences, yet some public TCRs appeared in many donors.

This PCR relied on a set of 60 Vbeta primers and 13 Jbeta primers. Under the authors' procedure: Some 10 million of tens of millions of unique TCR beta chains were shared, per a later count. Data came from immunoSEQ multiplex PCR; TCRdb stores just in-frame clones and leaves some out. D and trimming come from the DNA, and the V and J calls and clone size come from that table. Of hundreds of thousands of clones listed, less than 85% are singletons. Germline lookup yields CDR1 MGHRA and CDR2 YSYEKL. The CDR3 extends over 19 amino acids. V lost 5 bases and J lost 4; bases outside the gene matches: 20. This clonotype originated in a man between 18 and 29 years old in good health and CMV-seronegative. Sequencing input: PBMCs. The gene calls are TRBV4-1 and TRBJ2-5; TRBD1 matches 9 bases. The CDR3 protein is CASSFLPGQGGVEGETQYF. The CDR3 DNA sequence: TGCGCCAGCAGCTTTTTACCGGGACAGGGAGGTGTCGAAGGAGAGACCCAGTACTTC.